The 6 T cell receptor beta chains below come from one sample, sequenced in a study of T-cell reconstitution after alpha-beta-depleted transplantation in children. TCRbeta library preparation incorporated unique molecular identifiers. TCRdb used MiXCR to reprocess the PCR reads, holding one entry per CDR3 protein. Among about 830,000 distinct CDR3 sequences listed, about 15% were seen once. This material consisted of PBMCs, mostly from graft donor cells, taken 360 days after TCRalphabeta/CD19-depleted stem cell transplant. The receptor source for this set is a male patient aged 10 to 17 who had a stem cell transplant for acute lymphoblastic leukemia, so the T cells may come from the graft donor.

This clonotype is a singleton in its sample. The genes are TRBV3-1 and TRBJ2-3, with D perhaps matching TRBD1 (6 bases). This CDR3 contains 15 residues. Germline V gene lookup returns CDR1 LGHDT and CDR2 YNNKEL (reference sequence). The V end was cut by 0 bases, the J end by 0 bases, with 7 bases between. CDR3 sequence: CASSQEGHSTDTQYF. The CDR3 DNA sequence: TGTGCCAGCAGCCAAGAGGGACATAGCACAGATACGCAGTATTTT.

The V and J genes are TRBV6-5 and TRBJ2-6; TRBD1 aligns across 8 bases. This CDR3 spans 19 amino acids. Per the germline V gene, CDR1 is MNHEY and CDR2 is SVGAGI. Unmatched junction bases numbered 11, after V lost 4 bases and J lost 0 bases. CDR3 in amino acids: CASSFSWDRRLSGANVLTF. CDR3 nucleotide sequence: TGTGCCAGCAGTTTCTCCTGGGACAGGCGACTCTCTGGGGCCAACGTCCTGACTTTC.

This chain links TRBV2 with TRBJ2-2, with 11 bases fitting TRBD2. The CDR3 has 19 residues. CDR1 and CDR2 from the germline V gene are SNHLY and FYNNEI. Trimming cost V 5 bases and J 1 base; bases outside gene matches: 12. The CDR3 region is CASSPKGPTSGKNTGELFF. The CDR3, as DNA: TGTGCCAGCAGTCCCAAAGGCCCGACTAGCGGGAAGAACACCGGGGAGCTGTTTTTT.

Of note for this clonotype: One end of the junction does not line up with germline, which may come from a read error. The chain carries TRBV9 and TRBJ2-1; the D call may be TRBD1 or TRBD2 (6 bases each). The CDR3 contains 13 residues. Germline V CDR1 and CDR2: SGDLS, YYNGEE. In nucleotides, the CDR3 is TGTGCCACCAGCGTAAGGGGGGTAGATGAGCAGTTCTTC. This codes for CATSVRGVDEQFF.

This clonotype was counted a few times. This chain joins TRBV20-1 and TRBJ1-2, with D unclear. Germline CDR1 reads DFQATT; CDR2 reads SNEGSKA (reference sequence). This CDR3 has 13 residues. CDR3 sequence reads: CVPVGNANYGYTF. Written as DNA, the CDR3 is TGCGTCCCGGTGGGAAATGCTAACTATGGCTACACCTTC.

This clonotype came up once. This chain links TRBV7-6 with TRBJ1-2, with D maybe TRBD1 (6 bases). V was cut by 5 bases and J by 8 bases, with 27 bases left in between. This CDR3 region has 17 residues. Per germline, CDR1 SGHVS and CDR2 FNYEAQ. The CDR3 DNA is TGTGCCAGCAGCCTCCATTCCCTCGTTCAGACAGGCGAAGGCTACACCTTC. Its translation: CASSLHSLVQTGEGYTF.